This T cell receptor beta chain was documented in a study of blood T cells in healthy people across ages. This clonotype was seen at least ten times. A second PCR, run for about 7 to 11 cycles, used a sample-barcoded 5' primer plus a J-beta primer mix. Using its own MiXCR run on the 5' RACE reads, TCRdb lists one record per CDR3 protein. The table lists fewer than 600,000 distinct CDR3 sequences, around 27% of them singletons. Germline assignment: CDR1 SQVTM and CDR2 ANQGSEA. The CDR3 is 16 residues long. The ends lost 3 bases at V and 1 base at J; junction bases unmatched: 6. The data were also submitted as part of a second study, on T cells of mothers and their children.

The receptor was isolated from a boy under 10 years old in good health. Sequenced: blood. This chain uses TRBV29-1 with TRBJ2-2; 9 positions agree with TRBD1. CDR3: CSVEWTGALNTGELFF. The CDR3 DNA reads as TGCAGCGTTGAGTGGACAGGGGCCCTGAACACCGGGGAGCTGTTTTTT.